One and the same sample provided the 9 T cell receptor beta chains below, sequenced in a study of OX40 agonist ivuxolimab in advanced cancers. This table comes from immunoSEQ multiplex PCR, and its TCRdb copy is limited to in-frame clones, with some not included. The table has some 74,000 clones, roughly 88% seen once; the top ten hold under 4%. The sample was CD4+ or CD8+ T cells sorted from blood, taken in a trial of the OX40 agonist ivuxolimab. These receptors were collected from an adult with an advanced solid tumor such as melanoma, head and neck, liver or kidney cancer.

This chain connects TRBV6-5 to TRBJ2-6; no firm D call. This CDR3 is 15 amino acids long. V dropped 3 bases and J dropped 0 bases, with 6 bases sitting between them. Germline V gene sequence: CDR1 MNHEY, CDR2 SVGAGI. Written as DNA, the CDR3 is TGTGCCAGCAGTTATTGGAGCTCTGGGGCCAACGTCCTGACTTTC. This encodes CASSYWSSGANVLTF.

The chain links TRBV5-6 to TRBJ1-1; D is possibly TRBD1 (5 bases). Germline CDR1 and CDR2: SGHDT and YYEEEE. V was cut by 0 bases and J by 1 base, with 10 bases left in between. The CDR3 consists of 15 residues. The CDR3: CASSLAGTENTEAFF. The CDR3 nucleotides read TGTGCCAGCAGCTTGGCGGGGACGGAGAACACTGAAGCTTTCTTT.

A remark on this clone: At one of its ends the junction is not consistent with the germline gene, which may arise from a read error. The chain is built from TRBV5-1 and TRBJ2-5; 7 bases are shared with TRBD1. Germline V gives CDR1 SGHRS, CDR2 YFSETQ. The CDR3 spans 14 residues. CDR3 amino acids: CASRLGDSQETQYF. The CDR3 DNA sequence: TGCGCCAGCAGGTTGGGGGACAGCCAAGAGACCCAGTACTTC.

This chain uses TRBV7-9 with TRBJ2-2; D may match TRBD1 or TRBD2 (5 bases each). Looked up from germline, CDR1 is SEHNR and CDR2 is FQNEAQ (reference sequence). CDR3 length: 15 amino acids. The germline V and J ends were trimmed by 3 bases and 5 bases, with 13 bases remaining between them. CDR3 amino acids: CASSFDGGFTGELFF. CDR3 DNA sequence: TGTGCCAGCAGCTTCGATGGGGGATTTACCGGGGAGCTGTTTTTT.

The chain recombines TRBV7-9 with TRBJ2-2; TRBD1 aligns across 8 bases. CDR3 length: 17 residues. J lost 0 bases, V lost 4 bases, and 7 bases had no gene match. CDR1 and CDR2 (germline): SEHNR, FQNEAQ (reference sequence). CDR3 bases: TGTGCCAGCAGCTATCGCAGGGGGCGAGCGAACACCGGGGAGCTGTTTTTT. Its protein product is CASSYRRGRANTGELFF.

The chain has TRBV21-1 and TRBJ2-5; the D call TRBD1 from the table was never checked on the DNA. TRBV21-1 is noted as a pseudogene. This CDR3 spans 16 amino acids. This chain's CDR3 is CASSNPRGASRETQYF. For the CDR3, the DNA is TGTGCCAGCAGCAATCCCAGGGGGGCATCCCGGGAGACCCAGTACTTC.

The V and J genes are TRBV19 and TRBJ1-5; a weak D match, TRBD1 (6 bases). Trimming pared 8 bases from V and 3 bases from J, leaving 17 bases between. CDR1 and CDR2 from the germline V gene are LNHDA and SQIVND (reference sequence). The CDR3 is made up of 15 amino acids. CDR3: CASWDTGSYNQPQHF. CDR3 nucleotide sequence: TGTGCCAGTTGGGATACAGGGTCGTACAATCAGCCCCAGCATTTT.

The CDR3 reads CASSQPLFSSYNEQFF. The CDR3 DNA reads TGCGCCAGCAGCCAGCCCCTTTTCAGCTCCTACAATGAGCAGTTCTTC. The J gene is TRBJ2-1, the V gene TRBV4-1, with D unresolved. Trimming stripped 3 bases from V and 0 bases from J, with 12 bases between. Germline V gene data show CDR1 as MGHRA and CDR2 as YSYEKL. The CDR3 spans 16 residues.

The chain uses TRBV7-2 and TRBJ2-4, with D possibly being TRBD1 or TRBD2 (5 bases each). The CDR3 is made up of 15 amino acids. From germline, CDR1 is SGHTA and CDR2 FQGNSA. V dropped 3 bases and J dropped 8 bases, with 17 bases sitting between them. The CDR3 DNA is TGTGCCAGCAGCTTGAGGGGCCTGACTGGGGACATTCAGTACTTC. Its translation is CASSLRGLTGDIQYF.